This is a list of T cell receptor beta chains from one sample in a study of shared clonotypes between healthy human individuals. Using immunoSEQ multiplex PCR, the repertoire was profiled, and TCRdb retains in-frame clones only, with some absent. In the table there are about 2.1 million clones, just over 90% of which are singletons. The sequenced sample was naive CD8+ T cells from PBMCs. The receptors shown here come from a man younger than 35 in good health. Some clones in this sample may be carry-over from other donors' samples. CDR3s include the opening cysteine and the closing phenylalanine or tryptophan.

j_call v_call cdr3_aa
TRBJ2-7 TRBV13 CASSIGLAEGAYEQYF
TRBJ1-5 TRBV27 CASSRGKQPQHF
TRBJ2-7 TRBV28 CASSQSGSRSYEQYF
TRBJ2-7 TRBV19 CASGQGFNEQYF
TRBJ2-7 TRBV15 CATSRGGSSYEQYF
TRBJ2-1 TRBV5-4 CASSPDSYNEQFF
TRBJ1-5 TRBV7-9 CASSFQTDSNQPQHF
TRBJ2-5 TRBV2 CASRSGELNEETQYF
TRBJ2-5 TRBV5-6 CASSLGGGSLETQYF
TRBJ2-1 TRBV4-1 CASSQDLGPSGNNEQFF
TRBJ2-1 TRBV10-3 CAISDPDRGLRNEQFF